Each of the 5 T cell receptor beta chains below was sequenced from the same sample in a study of Ad26.COV2.S vaccination and SARS-CoV-2 variants. Here immunoSEQ multiplex PCR was the method, and the copy in TCRdb shows in-frame clones only, minus some. Of about 480,000 clones detected, roughly nine tenths appear once; the ten largest clones hold more than 10%. Treatment here: roughly 18 received Ad26.COV2.S at low or high dose, single or two shots; about 5 received placebo; per-sample allocation not given. Specimens were obtained on day 63 following the first vaccine or placebo injection. The sample was peripheral blood, taken in a trial of Ad26.COV2.S vaccine versus placebo. These receptors were obtained from a person aged 18-65 years who received the Ad26.COV2.S COVID-19 vaccine or a placebo.

The rearrangement links TRBV18 to TRBJ1-4; D unresolved. Trimming pared 2 bases from V and 5 bases from J, leaving 12 bases between. The CDR3 has 15 residues. Germline V gives CDR1 KGHSH, CDR2 LQKENI. The CDR3 region is CASSPVRTVNEKLFF. In DNA, the CDR3 is TGTGCCAGCTCACCAGTGCGGACGGTGAATGAAAAACTGTTTTTT. Drawing the rest from reference TRBV18 and TRBJ1-4, the complete variable domain is NAGVMQNPRHLVRRRGQEARLRCSPMKGHSHVYWYRQLPEEGLKFMVYLQKENIIDESGMPKERFSAEFPKEGPSILRIQQVVRGDSAAYFCASSPVRTVNEKLFFGSGTQLSVL.

The gene calls are TRBV5-1 and TRBJ2-1, with 9 nucleotides matching TRBD2. The CDR3 totals 16 residues. Germline CDR1 and CDR2: SGHRS and YFSETQ. J was trimmed by 6 bases and V by 0 bases; bases with no gene match: 7. CDR3 DNA: TGCGCCAGCAGCTTGGGGCCGGGACTAGCTGGCAATGAGCAGTTCTTC. This gives the protein CASSLGPGLAGNEQFF.

This clone was observed a single time. The chain carries TRBV6-2 or TRBV6-3 and TRBJ2-6, with 7 bases lining up with TRBD1. In germline, CDR1 is MNHEY, CDR2 SVGEGT. The CDR3 is 18 amino acids. V lost 6 bases and J lost 0; bases outside the gene matches: 11. CDR3 amino acids: CASSLWGQTLSGANVLTF. In DNA, the CDR3 is TGTGCCAGCAGCCTGTGGGGACAGACTCTCTCTGGGGCCAACGTCCTGACTTTC.

Concerning this clone itself: Other DNA sequences from this sample encode an identical CDR3 as well. The rearrangement uses TRBV7-2 and TRBJ2-7, with a weak D call TRBD2 (6 bases). Trimming pared 0 bases from V and 2 bases from J, leaving 11 bases between. The CDR3 consists of 15 residues. Germline V gene data show CDR1 as SGHTA and CDR2 as FQGNSA. DNA of the CDR3: TGTGCCAGCAGCTTAGCTGGCGGGGCCGCCTACGAGCAGTACTTC. Translating gives CASSLAGGAAYEQYF. The full variable domain, its missing parts supplied by reference TRBV7-2 and TRBJ2-7, is GAGVSQSPSNKVTEKGKDVELRCDPISGHTALYWYRQSLGQGLEFLIYFQGNSAPDKSGLPSDRFSAERTGGSVSTLTIQRTQQEDSAVYLCASSLAGGAAYEQYFGPGTRLTVT.

The V call is TRBV28, the J call TRBJ2-1, with TRBD2 matching over 15 bases. There are 14 residues in the CDR3. The V segment lost 5 bases and the J segment 10 bases; nucleotides outside the gene matches: 3. Per the germline V gene, CDR1 is MDHEN and CDR2 is SYDVKM. CDR3 nucleotide sequence: TGTGCCAGCAGTGGACTAGCGGGAGGGGGCGAGCAGTTCTTC. Translated: CASSGLAGGGEQFF.